This T cell receptor (beta chain) stems from a study of cytomegalovirus exposure and HLA in healthy donors. General observations from the study: Presence/absence results assume similar sequencing depth per donor, which may not hold. Cytomegalovirus status, reportedly, was diagnosed with high specificity and sensitivity by the classifier.

This CDR3 has 17 amino acids. Trimming pared 4 bases from V and 5 bases from J, leaving 24 bases between. The germline gives CDR1 SGDLS, CDR2 YYNGEE. In regard to this clone: Its antigen remains unknown.

It was with 60 Vbeta and 13 Jbeta primers that the PCR ran. This table comes from immunoSEQ multiplex PCR, and its TCRdb copy is limited to in-frame clones, with some not included. The sample contains 96,000 or so clones, approximately 75% of which appear only once. Sequenced input: PBMCs. The chain couples TRBV9 to TRBJ1-2; possible D gene TRBD1, 6 bases. The source is a woman in her 70s in good health and CMV-seropositive. CDR3 in DNA: TGTGCCAGCAGCCCGACACAGACTCCAAGGGGGTCGTATGGCTACACCTTC. Translation gives CASSPTQTPRGSYGYTF.